One and the same sample provided the 24 T cell receptor beta chains below, sequenced in a study of T cell repertoires in cytomegalovirus infection. In TCRdb, the reads were re-called with MiXCR into one record per CDR3 protein. The sample holds roughly 300,000 distinct CDR3 sequences, roughly 24% seen once. What was sequenced was PBMCs. These receptor sequences come from a human donor in good health (CMV status not recorded). Some clones in this sample may be carry-over from other donors' samples.

This clonotype occurred a few times. The V gene is TRBV24-1, the J gene TRBJ2-3; TRBD2 matches at 7 bases. CDR3 length equals 13 residues. Germline trimming cut 12 bases from V and 2 bases from J; bases unmatched to any gene: 7. Germline CDR1 KGHDR, CDR2 SFDVKD. CDR3 region: CAVGRGNTDTQYF. The CDR3 bases are TGTGCCGTTGGGAGGGGCAACACAGATACGCAGTATTTT.

This rearrangement joins TRBV7-2 to TRBJ2-1; the D gene is possibly TRBD1 (6 bases). Trimming shortened V by 7 bases and J by 7 bases, and 11 bases separated the two germline ends. CDR3 length: 12 amino acids. The germline gives CDR1 SGHTA, CDR2 FQGNSA. CDR3 nucleotide sequence: TGTGCCAGCAACTCCAGGGGAAATGAGCAGTTCTTC. Translation gives CASNSRGNEQFF.

The chain's CDR3 is CASSPIQGRARNNEQFF. DNA of the CDR3: TGTGCCAGCAGCCCCATACAGGGGAGGGCCCGGAACAATGAGCAGTTCTTC. The rearrangement links TRBV3-1 to TRBJ2-1; tentatively, D is TRBD1 or TRBD2 (7 bases each). The CDR3 sequence is 17 residues long. In germline, CDR1 is LGHDT, CDR2 YNNKEL (reference sequence). V lost 4 bases to trimming and J lost 5 bases, with 21 bases between them.

The rearrangement joins TRBV7-9 to TRBJ2-7, with 8 positions matching TRBD2. The CDR3 loop spans 15 amino acids. With 3 bases clipped from V and 0 bases from J, the junction kept 4 bases outside the gene matches. Germline values: CDR1 SEHNR, CDR2 FQNEAQ (reference sequence). This CDR3 reads CASSFTGTSSYEQYF. The CDR3 nucleotides are TGTGCCAGCAGCTTTACCGGGACTAGCTCCTACGAGCAGTACTTC. The full variable domain, completed using reference TRBV7-9 and TRBJ2-7, is DTGVSQNPRHKITKRGQNVTFRCDPISEHNRLYWYRQTLGQGPEFLTYFQNEAQLEKSRLLSDRFSAERPKGSFSTLEIQRTEQGDSAMYLCASSFTGTSSYEQYFGPGTRLTVT.

The J gene is TRBJ2-7, the V gene TRBV20-1; 9 bases line up with TRBD1. This CDR3 region has 13 residues. Germline V lookup: CDR1 DFQATT, CDR2 SNEGSKA (reference sequence). V gave up 5 bases and J gave up 6 bases; unmatched junction bases: 8. CDR3 sequence (DNA): TGCAGTGCTGGGACAGGGTTAAGGGTCGAGCAGTACTTC. It yields the protein CSAGTGLRVEQYF.

This clonotype showed up just a few times. The genes are TRBV4-1 and TRBJ1-6; D gene unclear. This CDR3 is built from 15 residues. V was shortened by 2 bases and J by 0 bases, with 5 bases between the two germline ends. CDR1 and CDR2 (germline): MGHRA, YSYEKL. This chain's CDR3 is CASSQQSSYNSPLHF. The CDR3 nucleotides read TGCGCCAGCAGCCAACAAAGCTCCTATAATTCACCCCTCCACTTT.

This clonotype was found a few times. This chain joins TRBV7-6 and TRBJ1-5; 9 bases match TRBD1. Germline CDR1 SGHVS, CDR2 FNYEAQ. Losses at the gene ends were 4 bases for V and 0 bases for J; bases not matched to a gene: 4. The CDR3 length is 16 residues. CDR3 loop: CASSWDRDYSNQPQHF. The CDR3 bases are TGTGCCAGCAGCTGGGACAGGGATTATAGCAATCAGCCCCAGCATTTT.

The gene calls are TRBV2 and TRBJ2-2, with 7 bases aligning to TRBD2. V shed 7 bases and J 5 bases; nucleotides not matched to a gene: 7. CDR1 is SNHLY, CDR2 FYNNEI, per germline. The CDR3 extends over 14 amino acids. CDR3 DNA sequence: TGTGCCAGCACCGGGGAGGGGTGGACCGGGGAGCTGTTTTTT. Its translation: CASTGEGWTGELFF.

This clonotype was seen a few times. The V call is TRBV5-1, the J call TRBJ2-7; 9 bases match TRBD1. The CDR3 sequence is 14 residues long. Germline V CDR1 and CDR2: SGHRS, YFSETQ. V trimming: 4 bases; J trimming: 4 bases; junction bases outside the gene matches: 6. The CDR3 region is CASSEVTGGYEQYF. The CDR3 DNA is TGCGCCAGCAGCGAGGTGACAGGGGGGTACGAGCAGTACTTC. The entire variable domain, with the rest obtained from reference TRBV5-1 and TRBJ2-7, is as follows: KAGVTQTPRYLIKTRGQQVTLSCSPISGHRSVSWYQQTPGQGLQFLFEYFSETQRNKGNFPGRFSGRQFSNSRSEMNVSTLELGDSALYLCASSEVTGGYEQYFGPGTRLTVT.

This clonotype was seen only once. This chain links TRBV7-9 with TRBJ1-6; no clear D gene. V gave up 2 bases and J gave up 10 bases, with 6 bases separating them. CDR3 length: 12 amino acids. The V gene's germline CDR1 is SEHNR and CDR2 FQNEAQ (reference sequence). CDR3 in amino acids: CASSLPVSPLHF. CDR3 nucleotides: TGTGCCAGCAGCTTACCGGTATCACCCCTCCACTTT. The variable domain in full, with the rest retrieved from reference TRBV7-9 and TRBJ1-6, is DTGVSQNPRHKITKRGQNVTFRCDPISEHNRLYWYRQTLGQGPEFLTYFQNEAQLEKSRLLSDRFSAERPKGSFSTLEIQRTEQGDSAMYLCASSLPVSPLHFGNGTRLTVT.

In this sample, this clonotype turned up once. The J gene is TRBJ2-6, the V gene TRBV10-3; D gene ambiguous. Trimming stripped 0 bases from V and 0 bases from J, with 15 bases between. CDR1 is ENHRY, CDR2 SYGVKD, per germline. The CDR3 runs 19 residues. This chain's CDR3 is CAISESGLGIGSGANVLTF. The DNA for the CDR3 is TGTGCCATCAGTGAGTCGGGCTTAGGCATCGGCTCTGGGGCCAACGTCCTGACTTTC.

In its sample, this clonotype was seen many times. The V and J genes are TRBV7-2 and TRBJ2-5; D unresolved. Germline V gene sequence: CDR1 SGHTA, CDR2 FQGNSA. This CDR3 has 14 amino acids. V was trimmed by 3 bases and J by 2 bases, leaving 10 bases between them. CDR3 in DNA: TGTGCCAGCAGCTTTAGAGTGGCACAAGAGACCCAGTACTTC. It specifies CASSFRVAQETQYF. Together with reference TRBV7-2 and TRBJ2-5, the CDR3 gives the full variable domain: GAGVSQSPSNKVTEKGKDVELRCDPISGHTALYWYRQSLGQGLEFLIYFQGNSAPDKSGLPSDRFSAERTGGSVSTLTIQRTQQEDSAVYLCASSFRVAQETQYFGPGTRLLVL.

Note on this clonotype: The junction departs from germline at one end; a sequencing error may be responsible. V and J are TRBV28 and TRBJ2-1; D is tentatively TRBD1 or TRBD2 (5 bases each). Per the germline V gene, CDR1 is MDHEN and CDR2 is SYDVKM. CDR3 length equals 11 residues. CDR3 DNA sequence: TGTACCAGCATGGGGGTCAATGAGCAGTTCTTC. It yields the protein CTSMGVNEQFF.

This clonotype was seen repeatedly, ten times or more. The chain joins TRBV12-3 or TRBV12-4 to TRBJ1-1; the D is unclear. CDR3 size: 14 residues. The V end was cut by 2 bases, the J end by 1 base, with 8 bases between. The CDR3 nucleotides are TGTGCCAGCAGTTTAATGGTGGCGAACACTGAAGCTTTCTTT. It translates to CASSLMVANTEAFF.

This clonotype was detected a few times. This chain links TRBV10-3 with TRBJ1-1; maybe TRBD1 (5 bases). Per germline, CDR1 ENHRY and CDR2 SYGVKD. The CDR3 is 14 amino acids. V was clipped by 8 bases and J by 4 bases, with 17 bases between them. CDR3 sequence (DNA): TGTGCCATCCTCCCGGGGGTCGGAGGCACTGAAGCTTTCTTT. It encodes CAILPGVGGTEAFF.

The rearrangement links TRBV6-4 to TRBJ1-3; no clear D gene. CDR1 MRHNA and CDR2 SNTAGT come from the germline V gene. V was clipped by 7 bases and J by 1 base, with 8 bases between them. CDR3 length: 13 residues. The CDR3 nucleotides are TGTGCCAGCAATCCCAGGTCTGGAAACACCATATATTTT. The encoded protein is CASNPRSGNTIYF.

This chain joins TRBV6-2 or TRBV6-3 and TRBJ2-3; D may be TRBD2 (5 bases). Germline V CDR1 and CDR2: MNHEY, SVGEGT. This CDR3 has 16 amino acids. The V end was cut by 0 bases, the J end by 5 bases, with 15 bases between. This chain's CDR3 is CASSYSRLAGRDTQYF. CDR3 coding DNA: TGTGCCAGCAGTTACTCCCGCCTAGCAGGTAGAGATACGCAGTATTTT.

V and J are TRBV10-3 and TRBJ2-3, with D possibly being TRBD2 (5 bases). This CDR3 region has 13 residues. The germline CDR1 and CDR2 sequences are ENHRY and SYGVKD. V gave up 3 bases and J gave up 4 bases, with 8 bases separating them. The DNA of the CDR3 is TGTGCCATCAGTGACCGGGAATCAGATACGCAGTATTTT. Its protein product is CAISDRESDTQYF.

This clonotype was detected a few times. The chain links TRBV7-2 to TRBJ1-6; the D is unclear. The germline V and J ends were trimmed by 5 bases and 9 bases, with 11 bases remaining between them. This CDR3 contains 13 residues. Germline V gene sequence: CDR1 SGHTA, CDR2 FQGNSA. This chain's CDR3 is CASSLRAASPLHF. The CDR3 region has the DNA TGTGCCAGCAGCCTCCGAGCGGCTTCACCCCTCCACTTT.

This clonotype was seen a handful of times. V is TRBV6-1 and J is TRBJ2-2, with D perhaps matching TRBD1 (5 bases). This CDR3 contains 13 residues. From germline, CDR1 is MNHNS and CDR2 SASEGT. The germline V and J ends were trimmed by 3 bases and 4 bases, with 6 bases remaining between them. This chain's CDR3 is CASSDGATGELFF. The CDR3 coding sequence is TGTGCCAGCAGTGATGGGGCCACCGGGGAGCTGTTTTTT.

The rearrangement uses TRBV13 and TRBJ1-2; no firm D call. The CDR3 has 12 residues. Germline V lookup: CDR1 PRHDT, CDR2 FYEKMQ (reference sequence). Trimming removed 7 bases at V and 6 bases at J, with 12 bases between. As DNA, the CDR3 is TGTGCCAGCACCCGAGTCTTTGATGGCTACACCTTC. Translation: CASTRVFDGYTF.

The chain employs TRBV11-2 and TRBJ2-2; D unresolved. Between the trimmed V and J ends, which lost 7 bases and 4 bases, there was a span of 19 bases. CDR1 and CDR2 from the germline V gene are SGHAT and FQNNGV. CDR3 length: 16 residues. For the CDR3, the DNA is TGTGCCAGCACGGTCAGGACGCGCGGCGGCACCGGGGAGCTGTTTTTT. Protein sequence: CASTVRTRGGTGELFF. The whole variable domain, remainder taken from reference TRBV11-2 and TRBJ2-2, is EAGVAQSPRYKIIEKRQSVAFWCNPISGHATLYWYQQILGQGPKLLIQFQNNGVVDDSQLPKDRFSAERLKGVDSTLKIQPAKLEDSAVYLCASTVRTRGGTGELFFGEGSRLTVL.

V is TRBV5-1 and J is TRBJ1-1; D is possibly TRBD1 (6 bases). V was pared by 4 bases and J by 4 bases, with 23 bases between. Germline-derived CDR1 and CDR2 are SGHRS and YFSETQ. The CDR3 sequence is 17 residues long. As DNA, the CDR3 is TGCGCCAGCAGCCCGGGCGGGGGCAGGGTAGGCGCCACTGAAGCTTTCTTT. Its protein product is CASSPGGGRVGATEAFF.

The chain is built from TRBV10-2 and TRBJ1-4; no firm D call. CDR1 is WSHSY and CDR2 is SAAADI in the germline V gene. Trimming took 6 bases from V and 8 from J, leaving 13 bases between them. There are 13 residues in the CDR3. This CDR3 reads CASRPNNGEKLFF. The DNA for the CDR3 is TGCGCCAGCAGACCCAACAACGGAGAAAAACTGTTTTTT.